A selection of T cell receptor beta chains follows, all from one sample in a study of regulatory T cells in long-lasting Graves disease. TCRdb called the multiplex PCR reads again in MiXCR, with one record for every CDR3 protein. The table includes roughly 300,000 distinct CDR3 sequences, around 20% detected once. The specimen was peripheral blood mononuclear cells (PBMCs), collected when the disease was refractory, from a patient treated with antithyroid drugs. The receptors shown here come from a female donor with Graves disease. Both conserved end residues are part of each CDR3. The D gene is left open where the match is weak. The listing skips clone size in some rows; elsewhere it reads once, few, many or a size class.

j_gene	d_gene	len	abundance	v_gene	CDR3aa	CDR3nt
TRBJ2-3	-	12	few	TRBV6-1	CASSPPRRKQYF	TGTGCCAGCAGCCCCCCCAGAAGGAAGCAGTATTTT
TRBJ1-1	-	11	many	TRBV20-1	CSTVENTEAFF	TGCAGTACGGTGGAGAACACTGAAGCTTTCTTT
TRBJ2-7	TRBD1	15	-	TRBV13	CASSLGRGRTYEQYF	TGTGCCAGCAGCTTAGGCAGGGGGCGAACCTACGAGCAGTACTTC
TRBJ1-1	TRBD1	14	many	TRBV10-3	CAIGQGVRGTEAFF	TGTGCCATCGGACAGGGAGTTAGGGGCACTGAAGCTTTCTTT
TRBJ2-7	-	13	many	TRBV12-3/TRBV12-4	CASSRGPDYEQYF	TGTGCCAGCAGTCGCGGGCCAGACTACGAGCAGTACTTC
TRBJ2-5	TRBD2	16	many	TRBV3-1	CASSVSSGGRQETQYF	TGTGCCAGCAGCGTAAGTAGCGGGGGCCGCCAAGAGACCCAGTACTTC
TRBJ2-5	TRBD1	13	many	TRBV20-1	CSASRTGQETQYF	TGCAGTGCTAGCAGGACAGGCCAAGAGACCCAGTACTTC
TRBJ2-4	-	15	many	TRBV20-1	CSARTSGLAKNIQYF	TGCAGTGCTAGAACCAGCGGGCTAGCCAAAAACATTCAGTACTTC
TRBJ1-1	TRBD1	17	many	TRBV14	CASSPPGTVLRDTEAFF	TGTGCCAGCAGCCCTCCCGGGACAGTCTTGCGGGACACTGAAGCTTTCTTT
TRBJ2-5	-	12	many	TRBV2	CASRGGTETQYF	TGTGCCAGCAGGGGGGGAACTGAGACCCAGTACTTC
TRBJ2-7	-	14	many	TRBV4-1	CASSQVDGSYEQYF	TGCGCCAGCAGCCAAGTAGACGGATCCTACGAGCAGTACTTC
TRBJ2-5	-	11	-	TRBV19	CTTAIQETQYF	TGTACCACCGCCATCCAAGAGACCCAGTACTTC
TRBJ2-7	-	13	many	TRBV20-1	CSASYPTTVEQYF	TGCAGTGCTAGTTACCCGACGACCGTCGAGCAGTACTTC
TRBJ2-5	TRBD1	13	-	TRBV7-9	CASVTGGAKTQYF	TGTGCCAGCGTAACAGGGGGCGCGAAGACCCAGTACTTC
TRBJ1-5	-	15	-	TRBV10-2	CASSESGRVNQPQHF	TGCGCCAGCAGTGAGTCGGGCAGGGTTAATCAGCCCCAGCATTTT
TRBJ1-6	-	18	few	TRBV7-6	CASSQRAREFSYNSPLHF	TGTGCCAGCAGCCAAAGAGCGAGGGAGTTCTCCTATAATTCACCCCTCCACTTT
TRBJ1-6	-	15	few	TRBV6-5	CASSYGTGRTSPLHF	TGTGCCAGCAGTTACGGTACAGGGCGTACTTCACCCCTCCACTTT
TRBJ1-2	-	14	few	TRBV20-1	CSARVFRGSYGYTF	TGCAGTGCTAGAGTTTTTAGGGGTAGCTATGGCTACACCTTC
TRBJ2-3	-	13	-	TRBV7-9	CASSSPRSDTQYF	TGTGCCAGCAGCTCACCAAGGTCAGATACGCAGTATTTT
TRBJ2-6	-	14	-	TRBV5-1	CASTGAGGANVLTF	TGCGCCAGCACGGGGGCGGGTGGGGCCAACGTCCTGACTTTC
TRBJ2-7	-	15	many	TRBV28	CASTRRFRGSYEQYF	TGTGCCAGTACCCGTAGGTTCAGAGGGTCCTACGAGCAGTACTTC
TRBJ2-7	-	14	many	TRBV20-1	CSARGSQLRYEQYF	TGCAGTGCTAGAGGGAGTCAGTTGAGGTACGAGCAGTACTTC
TRBJ2-4	-	16	many	TRBV11-2	CASSLKGWRKGDIQYF	TGTGCCAGCAGCTTAAAAGGGTGGCGCAAAGGGGACATTCAGTACTTC
TRBJ2-2	TRBD1	14	many	TRBV3-1	CASSLRTGLGELFF	TGTGCCAGCAGCCTAAGGACAGGGCTCGGGGAGCTGTTTTTT
TRBJ1-2	-	11	few	TRBV16	CASSQYSGYTF	TGTGCCAGCAGCCAATATTCGGGCTACACCTTC